The entry that follows covers one TCR beta chain sequence. This clonotype came up a few times. The antigen this receptor binds is unknown. Base qualities are missing; no much larger clone stands one base away. The donors were about 40 Caucasian individuals from Russia, aged 6 to 90 years, who were systemically healthy. Each donor gave 8 to 10 milliliters of peripheral blood, drawn into EDTA-treated Vacutainer tubes. Ficoll-Paque density-gradient centrifugation was used to isolate PBMCs, with at least 6.5 million per sample. Trizol reagent was used to extract total RNA from the PBMCs, yielding at least 5 micrograms per sample. Naive CD45RAhigh/CD27high T cell percentages were measured by flow cytometry on a PBMC aliquot from every donor. These data are taken from a study of blood T cells in healthy people across ages (dated by TCRdb to about 2015). Study-level background: Template switching captured roughly one uniquely barcoded TCR beta cDNA molecule per two T cells in model experiments. To avoid experimental bias, donors of different ages were randomly spread across the sequencing lanes. Four age groups were formed from the donors: young (average around 15 years), middle-aged (approximately 40), aged (62) and long-lived (more than 75). For two donors (one aged 18 to 29 and one aged 80 or older), the study analyzed two additional independent replicas of 1 million unique cDNA reads from the same blood draw. To track age-related changes in TCR beta repertoire diversity, the study relied on deep sequencing normalized with unique cDNA molecular identifiers. Overall results and qualifications from the work: Compared with the aged group, more naive CD4+ T cells, fewer expanded clones and increased TCR diversity were shown by the long-lived group, suggesting age selection. A strong correlation was found between observed TCR beta diversity and the percentage of naive T cells measured by flow cytometry. As age increased, observed TCR beta diversity per million T cells dropped in a roughly linear way, and a significant reduction was already evident by age approximately 40. Estimates of total diversity based on one million sequenced T cells were considered lower bounds and underestimates. The CMV infection status of donors was not known, potentially confounding age-related changes in expanded clonotypes. Bulk unsorted PBMC profiling prevented conclusive comparison of naive and antigen-experienced compartments.

CDR1 and CDR2 are read off the germline V gene as SNHLY and FYNNEI. V is cut back by 6 bases and J by 2 bases, with 5 bases in the junction unmatched. The CDR3 sequence holds 14 residues, the cysteine and phenylalanine included. Kept here is only the CDR3 DNA, which spans 42 bases and is read in frame from base 1. To prepare the library, 5' RACE was applied. TCRdb records Illumina HiSeq 2500 as the sequencer. A second PCR of roughly 7 to 12 cycles was run with a J-beta primer mix and a sample-barcoded 5' primer. Each TCR beta cDNA molecule received a unique molecular identifier from a template-switch 5' adaptor carrying 12 random nucleotides. At least 3 million CDR3-containing paired-end reads were obtained from each sample. All of the RNA was converted into first-strand cDNA using the Mint cDNA synthesis kit, with a TRBC-specific oligonucleotide serving as the primer. After uracil-DNA glycosylase treatment, a first 18-cycle PCR used universal primers M1SS and BC2_uni_R on all cDNA. Per the original workflow: For normalization, 1 million high-quality reads, each with a distinct molecular identifier, were randomly selected from each sample. Reads with shared molecular identifiers were discarded instead of being binned into consensus sequences. MiTCR, set to a Q25 quality threshold and the strictest error-elimination algorithm, was used for CDR3 identification, clonotype clustering and error correction. Lower-bound total TCR beta diversity was estimated with a nonparametric unseen species model using Euler transformation. The public sequencing data were trimmed at Q25 with fastp and processed into clonotypes with MiXCR by TCRdb, which kept only in-frame beta chains. A single entry per CDR3 protein holds the most common genes and DNA from its merged rows. The V and J calls and clone size are TCRdb's, not the authors'. The sample data list about 630,000 distinct CDR3 sequences, and around 21% of these were observed just once. Jointly, the top ten make up 3% to 4.5% of the sample.

Sample: blood. This sequence originates from a man aged 70-80 years in good health. In this chain, TRBV2 is recombined with TRBJ2-7; the central 9 bases match TRBD1. The CDR3 protein: CASSADRGAYEQYF. DNA sequence: TGTGCCAGCAGCGCAGACAGGGGGGCCTACGAGCAGTACTTC.